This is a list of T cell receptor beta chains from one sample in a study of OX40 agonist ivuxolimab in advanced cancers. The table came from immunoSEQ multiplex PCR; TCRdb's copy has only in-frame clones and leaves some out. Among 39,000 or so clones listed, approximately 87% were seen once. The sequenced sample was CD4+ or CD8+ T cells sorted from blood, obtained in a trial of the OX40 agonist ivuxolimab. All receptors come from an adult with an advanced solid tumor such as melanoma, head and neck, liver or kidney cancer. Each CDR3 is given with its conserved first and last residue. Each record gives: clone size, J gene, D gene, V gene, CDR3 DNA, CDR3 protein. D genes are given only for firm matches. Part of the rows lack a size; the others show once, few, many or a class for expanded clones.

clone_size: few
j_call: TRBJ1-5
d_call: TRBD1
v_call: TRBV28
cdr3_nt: TGTGCCAGCGGACAGGCTGCGGGTCAGCCCCAGCATTTT
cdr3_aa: CASGQAAGQPQHF

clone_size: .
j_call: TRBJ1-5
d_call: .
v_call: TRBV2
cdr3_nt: TGTGCCACCCGACGAAGTGGGGCCCCAGATCAGCCCCAGCATTTT
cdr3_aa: CATRRSGAPDQPQHF

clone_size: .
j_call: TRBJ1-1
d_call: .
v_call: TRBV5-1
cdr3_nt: TGCGCCAGCAGCTTTAGTCAGAGCACTGAAGCTTTCTTT
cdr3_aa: CASSFSQSTEAFF

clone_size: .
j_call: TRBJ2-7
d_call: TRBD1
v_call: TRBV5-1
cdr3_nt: TGCGCCAGCAGCTTATGGACAGGGGGTTTAGACGAGCAGTACTTC
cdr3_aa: CASSLWTGGLDEQYF

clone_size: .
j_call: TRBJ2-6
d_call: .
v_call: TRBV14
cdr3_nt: TGTGCCAGCAGCGGGATAAACTCTGGGGCCAACGTCCTGACTTTC
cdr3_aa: CASSGINSGANVLTF

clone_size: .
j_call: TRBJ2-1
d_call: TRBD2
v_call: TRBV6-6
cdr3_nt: TGTGCCAGCATCATAGCGGGGGAGGGGGAGCAGTTCTTC
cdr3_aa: CASIIAGEGEQFF

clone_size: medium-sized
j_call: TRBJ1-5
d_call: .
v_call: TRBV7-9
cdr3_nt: TGTGCCAGCAGCGTCAACAATCAGCCCCAGCATTTT
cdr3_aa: CASSVNNQPQHF

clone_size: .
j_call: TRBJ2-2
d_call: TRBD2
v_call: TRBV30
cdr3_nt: TGTGCCTGGAGTTCGCAGCGGGGGGTCACCGGGGAGCTGTTTTTT
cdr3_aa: CAWSSQRGVTGELFF

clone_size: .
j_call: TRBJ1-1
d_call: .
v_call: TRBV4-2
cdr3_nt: TGTGCCAGCAGCCCCGTTCGGGGGTTCGCTGAAGCTTTCTTT
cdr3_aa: CASSPVRGFAEAFF

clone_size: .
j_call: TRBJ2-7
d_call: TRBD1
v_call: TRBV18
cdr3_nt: TGTGCCAGCTCACCACCCAGGACAGGGGGCAACGAGCAGTACTTC
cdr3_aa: CASSPPRTGGNEQYF

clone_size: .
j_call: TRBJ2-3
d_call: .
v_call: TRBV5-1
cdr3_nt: TGCGCCAGCAGTCCCGGAGGCCCCCGATCGGATACGCAGTATTTT
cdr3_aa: CASSPGGPRSDTQYF

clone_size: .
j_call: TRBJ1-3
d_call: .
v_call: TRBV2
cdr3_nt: TGTGCCAGCGCCGGGATTGGAGGAAACACCATATATTTT
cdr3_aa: CASAGIGGNTIYF

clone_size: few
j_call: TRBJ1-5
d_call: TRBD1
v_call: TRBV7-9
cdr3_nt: TGTGCCAGCAGCGCACAACAGGGGGCCCAGCATTTT
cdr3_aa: CASSAQQGAQHF

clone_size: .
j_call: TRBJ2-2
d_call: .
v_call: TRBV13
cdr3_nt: TGTGCCAGCAGCCGGGTGGCCGGGGAGCTGTTTTTT
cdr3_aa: CASSRVAGELFF

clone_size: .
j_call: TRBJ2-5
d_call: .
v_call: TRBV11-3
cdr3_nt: TGTGCCAGCAGCTTAGATGCGAAAGAGACCCAGTACTTC
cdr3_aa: CASSLDAKETQYF

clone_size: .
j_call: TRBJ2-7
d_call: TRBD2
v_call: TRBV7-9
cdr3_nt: TGTGCCAGCAGCTCCCGGACGGGGGGAGAAGACGAGCAGTACTTC
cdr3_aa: CASSSRTGGEDEQYF

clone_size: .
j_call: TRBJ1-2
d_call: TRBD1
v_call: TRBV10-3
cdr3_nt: TGTGCCATCAGTACTGACAGGGGAAATGGCTACACCTTC
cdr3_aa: CAISTDRGNGYTF

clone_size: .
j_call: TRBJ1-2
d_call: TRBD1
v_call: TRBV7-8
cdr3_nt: TGTGCCAGCAGCCGTATGGCGGCAGGGGGCACAGCTAACTATGGCTACACCTTC
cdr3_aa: CASSRMAAGGTANYGYTF

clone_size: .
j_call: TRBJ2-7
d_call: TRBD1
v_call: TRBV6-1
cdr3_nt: TGTGCCACCATATTGGGACAGGGGTTTGGCGAGCAGTACTTC
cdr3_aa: CATILGQGFGEQYF

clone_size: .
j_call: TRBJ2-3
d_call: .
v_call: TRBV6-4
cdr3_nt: TGTGCCAGCAGTGGCGAGGGGGATCAAAGCACAGATACGCAGTATTTT
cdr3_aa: CASSGEGDQSTDTQYF

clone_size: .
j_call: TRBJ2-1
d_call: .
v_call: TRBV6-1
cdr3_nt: TGTGCCAGCGTCCGGGCAGAATACAATGAGCAGTTCTTC
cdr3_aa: CASVRAEYNEQFF

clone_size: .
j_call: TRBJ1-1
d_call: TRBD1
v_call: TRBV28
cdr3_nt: TGTGCCAGCAGTCCTACCCGGACAGGGGGCACTGAAGCTTTCTTT
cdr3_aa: CASSPTRTGGTEAFF

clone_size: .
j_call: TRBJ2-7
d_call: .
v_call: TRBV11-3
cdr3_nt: TGTGCCAGCAGCCGACAGTCCTACGAGCAGTACTTC
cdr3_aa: CASSRQSYEQYF

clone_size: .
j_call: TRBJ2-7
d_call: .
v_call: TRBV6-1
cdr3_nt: TGTGCCAGCAGCTCCTCTTGGTCCTATGAGCAGTACTTC
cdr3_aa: CASSSSWSYEQYF

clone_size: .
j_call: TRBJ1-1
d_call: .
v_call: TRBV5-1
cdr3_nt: TGCGCCAGCAGCTTGGCGCGTAACACTGAAGCTTTCTTT
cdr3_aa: CASSLARNTEAFF

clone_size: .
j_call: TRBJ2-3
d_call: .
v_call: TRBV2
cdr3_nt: TGTGCCAGCAGTGAGGGTGTAGCAGATACGCAGTATTTT
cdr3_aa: CASSEGVADTQYF

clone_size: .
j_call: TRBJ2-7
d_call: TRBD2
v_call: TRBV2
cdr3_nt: TGTGCCAGCATTTGGACTAGCGGGAGCTACGAGCAGTACTTC
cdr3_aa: CASIWTSGSYEQYF

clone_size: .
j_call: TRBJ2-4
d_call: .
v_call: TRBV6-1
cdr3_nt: TGTGCCATCTCGGCCAAAAACATTCAGTACTTC
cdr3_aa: CAISAKNIQYF

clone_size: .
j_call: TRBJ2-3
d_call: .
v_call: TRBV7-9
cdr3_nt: TGTGCCAGCAGCCGGGCGAGACAGATACCAGATACGCAGTATTTT
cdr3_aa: CASSRARQIPDTQYF

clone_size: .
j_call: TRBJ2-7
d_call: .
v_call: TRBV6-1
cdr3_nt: TGTGCCAGCAGCCCGGGACCTATGAGCTCCTACGAGCAGTACTTC
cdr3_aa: CASSPGPMSSYEQYF

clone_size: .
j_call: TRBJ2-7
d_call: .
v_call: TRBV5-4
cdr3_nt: TGTGCCAGCAGCCAGGCCCCCTCCTACGAGCAGTACTTC
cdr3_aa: CASSQAPSYEQYF

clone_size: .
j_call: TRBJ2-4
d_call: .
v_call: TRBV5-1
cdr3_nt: TGCGCCAGCAGCCCGAGTTCGGGAAGGGACATTCAGTACTTC
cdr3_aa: CASSPSSGRDIQYF

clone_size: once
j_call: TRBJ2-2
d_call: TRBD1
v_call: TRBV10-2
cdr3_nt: TGCGCCAGCTACAGGGGCCCTTCCGACGGTAGGGTTGCCGGGGAGCTGTTTTTT
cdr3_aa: CASYRGPSDGRVAGELFF

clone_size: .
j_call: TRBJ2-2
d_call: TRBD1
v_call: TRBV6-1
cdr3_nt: TGTGCCAGCAGTGTAGCTAGACAGGGATTGGCCGGGGAGCTGTTTTTT
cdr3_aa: CASSVARQGLAGELFF

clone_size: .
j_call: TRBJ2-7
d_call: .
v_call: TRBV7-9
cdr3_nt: TGTGCCAGCAGCACCGGGGCTTCCTACGAGCAGTACTTC
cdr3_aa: CASSTGASYEQYF

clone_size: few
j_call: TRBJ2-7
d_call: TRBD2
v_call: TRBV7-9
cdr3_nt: TGTGCCAGCAGCTCCTCGACTAGCCACGAGCAGTACTTC
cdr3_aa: CASSSSTSHEQYF

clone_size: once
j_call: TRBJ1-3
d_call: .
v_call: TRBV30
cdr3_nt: TGTGCCTGGAGTAGCGGGGGAAGCTCTGGAAACACCATATATTTT
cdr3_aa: CAWSSGGSSGNTIYF

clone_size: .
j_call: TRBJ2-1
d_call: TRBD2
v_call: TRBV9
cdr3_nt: TGTGCCAGCAGCCCCCGGACTAGCGGGGGCCCCTACAATGAGCAGTTCTTC
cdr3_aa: CASSPRTSGGPYNEQFF

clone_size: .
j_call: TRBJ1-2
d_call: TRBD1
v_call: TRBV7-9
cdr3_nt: TGTGCCAGCAGCTTATTGAGCCAGGGGGCCAATGGCTACACCTTC
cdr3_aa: CASSLLSQGANGYTF

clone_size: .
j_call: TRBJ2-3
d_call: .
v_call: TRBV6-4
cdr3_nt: TGTGCCAGCAGTGCGGGACTCTCCACAGATACGCAGTATTTT
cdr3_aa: CASSAGLSTDTQYF